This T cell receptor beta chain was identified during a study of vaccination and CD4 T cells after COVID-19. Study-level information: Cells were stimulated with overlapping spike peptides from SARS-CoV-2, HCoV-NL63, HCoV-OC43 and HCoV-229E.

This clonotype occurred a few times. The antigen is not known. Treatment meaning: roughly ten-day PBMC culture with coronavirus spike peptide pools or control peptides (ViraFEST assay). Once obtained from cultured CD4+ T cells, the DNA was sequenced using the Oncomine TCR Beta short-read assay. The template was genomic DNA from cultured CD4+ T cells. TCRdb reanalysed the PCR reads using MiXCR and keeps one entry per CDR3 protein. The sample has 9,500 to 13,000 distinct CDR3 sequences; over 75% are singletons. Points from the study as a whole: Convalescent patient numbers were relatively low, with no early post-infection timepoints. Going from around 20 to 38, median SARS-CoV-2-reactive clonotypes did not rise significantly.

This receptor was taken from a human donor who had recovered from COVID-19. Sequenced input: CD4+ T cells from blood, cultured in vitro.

CDR3 sequence (DNA): TGTGCCAGCAGCACCCAAAGGGGCAGGAGCAACTATGGCTACACCTTC. Amino acids: CASSTQRGRSNYGYTF. V is TRBV7-2 and J is TRBJ1-2; TRBD1 might be the D (5 bases). There are 16 residues in the CDR3. CDR1 and CDR2 (germline): SGHTA, FQGNSA. Trimming pared 5 bases from V and 2 bases from J, leaving 18 bases between.